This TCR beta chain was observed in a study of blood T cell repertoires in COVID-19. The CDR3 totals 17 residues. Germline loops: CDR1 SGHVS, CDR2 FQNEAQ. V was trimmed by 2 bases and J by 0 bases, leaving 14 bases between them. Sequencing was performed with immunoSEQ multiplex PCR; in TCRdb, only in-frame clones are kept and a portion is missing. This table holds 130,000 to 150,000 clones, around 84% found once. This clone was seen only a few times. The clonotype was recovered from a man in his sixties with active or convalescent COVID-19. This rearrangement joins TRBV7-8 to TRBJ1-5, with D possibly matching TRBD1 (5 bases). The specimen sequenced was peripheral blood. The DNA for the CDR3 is TGTGCCAGCAGCTTAAAAGGGGTCGGGTATAGCAATCAGCCCCAGCATTTT. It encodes CASSLKGVGYSNQPQHF.